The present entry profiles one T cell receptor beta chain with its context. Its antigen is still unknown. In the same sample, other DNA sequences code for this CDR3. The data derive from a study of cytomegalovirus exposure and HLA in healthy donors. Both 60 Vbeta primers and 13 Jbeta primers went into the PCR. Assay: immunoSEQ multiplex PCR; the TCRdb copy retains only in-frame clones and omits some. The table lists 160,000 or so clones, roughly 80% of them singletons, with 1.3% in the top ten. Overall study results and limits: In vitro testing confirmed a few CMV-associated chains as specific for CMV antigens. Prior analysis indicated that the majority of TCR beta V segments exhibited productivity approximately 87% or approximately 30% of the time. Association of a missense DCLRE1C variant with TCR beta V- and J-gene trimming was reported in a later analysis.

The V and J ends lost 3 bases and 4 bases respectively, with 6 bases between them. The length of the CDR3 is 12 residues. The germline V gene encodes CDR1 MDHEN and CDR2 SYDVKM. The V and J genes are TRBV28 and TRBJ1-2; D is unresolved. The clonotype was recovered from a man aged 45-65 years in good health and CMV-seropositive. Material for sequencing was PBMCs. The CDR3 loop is CASSFTGYGYTF. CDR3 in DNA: TGTGCCAGCAGTTTTACGGGCTATGGCTACACCTTC.